This passage covers 25 T cell receptor beta chains from one sample sequenced in a study of shared clonotypes between healthy human individuals. Some clones are missing from TCRdb's copy, which holds only in-frame ones; the method was immunoSEQ multiplex PCR. The sample lists more than 2,000,000 clones; roughly nine tenths were seen once. Input material: naive CD4+ T cells sorted from blood. This sample's subset: CD45RA+ positively selected. These receptors were collected from a man younger than 35 in good health.

Notes on this clone: One junction end disagrees with the germline gene, perhaps due to a read error. V usage is TRBV7-7 and J usage is TRBJ2-5; 11 positions agree with TRBD1. CDR3 length: 15 amino acids. CDR1 and CDR2 (germline): SSHAT, FNYEAQ (reference sequence). CDR3 protein: CASSLPGTGGETQYF. CDR3 DNA: TGTGCTAGCAGCTTACCGGGGACAGGGGGAGAGACCCAGTACTTC.

V usage is TRBV2 and J usage is TRBJ1-6; 9 positions match TRBD1. The CDR3 runs to 14 residues. The trim removed 6 bases at V and 6 bases at J, leaving 3 bases unmatched. CDR1 is SNHLY, CDR2 FYNNEI, per germline. In DNA, the CDR3 is TGTGCCAGCAGACAGGGGGCGGTTAATTCACCCCTCCACTTT. This encodes CASRQGAVNSPLHF.

In this sample, this clone turned up once. This chain uses TRBV19 with TRBJ1-6, with 9 nucleotides matching TRBD1. The V and J ends lost 5 bases and 7 bases, in that order; junction bases with no gene match: 6. The germline CDR1 and CDR2 sequences are LNHDA and SQIVND (reference sequence). CDR3 length: 15 amino acids. DNA for the CDR3: TGTGCCAGTAGTTTCAGGACAGGGGCGAATTCACCCCTCCACTTT. Protein product: CASSFRTGANSPLHF.

Comment on this clone: Other nucleotide sequences in the sample specify the same CDR3. The chain is built from TRBV7-9 and TRBJ2-1, with 7 positions matching TRBD1. J lost 3 bases, V lost 5 bases, and 7 bases had no gene match. This CDR3 region has 15 residues. The germline V gene has CDR1 SEHNR and CDR2 FQNEAQ (reference sequence). The CDR3 sequence is CASSRDRAGYNEQFF. Here the CDR3 DNA reads TGTGCCAGCAGCCGGGACAGAGCAGGCTACAATGAGCAGTTCTTC.

This clone was found once. The chain uses TRBV6-5 and TRBJ2-7; 9 bases align to TRBD2. Germline V gives CDR1 MNHEY, CDR2 SVGAGI. V shed 8 bases and J 2 bases; nucleotides not matched to a gene: 10. The CDR3 contains 15 residues. CDR3 DNA: TGTGCCAGCTTCGGTCTAGCGGGACCTCCCTACGAGCAGTACTTC. This encodes CASFGLAGPPYEQYF.

The gene calls are TRBV28 and TRBJ2-7; 8 nucleotides match TRBD1. J was trimmed by 4 bases and V by 6 bases; bases with no gene match: 5. The CDR3 covers 13 residues. In germline, CDR1 is MDHEN, CDR2 SYDVKM. As DNA, the CDR3 is TGTGCCAGCAGGGGGACAGGCGGGTACGAGCAGTACTTC. Protein sequence: CASRGTGGYEQYF.

The chain has TRBV18 and TRBJ1-2; TRBD1 is a possible D gene (5 bases). Germline CDR1 is KGHSH and CDR2 is LQKENI. This CDR3 contains 14 residues. V dropped 0 bases and J dropped 4 bases, with 9 bases sitting between them. In DNA, the CDR3 is TGTGCCAGCTCACCACCGAACAGGAGCTATGGCTACACCTTC. It encodes CASSPPNRSYGYTF. The full variable domain, in which reference TRBV18 and TRBJ1-2 provide the parts outside the CDR3, is NAGVMQNPRHLVRRRGQEARLRCSPMKGHSHVYWYRQLPEEGLKFMVYLQKENIIDESGMPKERFSAEFPKEGPSILRIQQVVRGDSAAYFCASSPPNRSYGYTFGSGTRLTVV.

The chain uses TRBV5-1 and TRBJ1-1; D may be TRBD1 (5 bases). Germline CDR1 and CDR2: SGHRS and YFSETQ. This CDR3 has 14 residues. The V and J ends lost 7 bases and 1 base respectively, with 14 bases between them. The CDR3 loop is CASRLGTANTEAFF. CDR3 bases: TGCGCCAGCCGGCTGGGGACGGCGAACACTGAAGCTTTCTTT.

This chain uses TRBV28 with TRBJ2-5, with D perhaps matching TRBD1 (6 bases). The CDR3 spans 15 residues. The germline V gene has CDR1 MDHEN and CDR2 SYDVKM. The V and J ends lost 2 bases and 0 bases respectively, with 10 bases between them. This chain's CDR3 is CASSLPQGYQETQYF. The CDR3 DNA reads as TGTGCCAGCAGTTTACCCCAGGGGTACCAAGAGACCCAGTACTTC.

The genes are TRBV2 and TRBJ2-7, with D possibly TRBD1 on 5 matching bases. V shed 6 bases and J shed 3 bases, with 15 bases lying between them. CDR1 SNHLY and CDR2 FYNNEI come from the germline V gene. CDR3 length: 14 amino acids. DNA for the CDR3: TGTGCCAGCAGCGATCAGGGCCTGGTCTACGAGCAGTACTTC. This translates into CASSDQGLVYEQYF.

The rearrangement joins TRBV2 to TRBJ1-2; 7 bases align to TRBD1. The germline gives CDR1 SNHLY, CDR2 FYNNEI. CDR3 length: 12 amino acids. The V segment lost 6 bases and the J segment 7 bases; nucleotides outside the gene matches: 5. The CDR3, as DNA: TGTGCCAGCAGAGAGGGACAGCTTGGCTACACCTTC. Its protein is CASREGQLGYTF.

The rearrangement links TRBV5-1 to TRBJ2-7, with 7 positions matching TRBD1. The ends lost 0 bases at V and 3 bases at J; junction bases unmatched: 9. Germline assignment: CDR1 SGHRS and CDR2 YFSETQ. The CDR3 covers 16 residues. CDR3 in DNA: TGCGCCAGCAGCTTGGTCGTGACAGGGACAAACTACGAGCAGTACTTC. Translating it yields CASSLVVTGTNYEQYF.

The chain recombines TRBV15 with TRBJ2-2, with D perhaps TRBD1 (5 bases). V gave up 6 bases and J gave up 6 bases, with 14 bases separating them. This CDR3 contains 14 residues. Germline-derived CDR1 and CDR2 are LNHNV and YYDKDF (reference sequence). The CDR3 protein is CATSQGRYSGELFF. The CDR3 bases are TGTGCCACCAGTCAGGGAAGGTACTCCGGGGAGCTGTTTTTT. The full variable domain, rest sourced from reference TRBV15 and TRBJ2-2, is DAMVIQNPRYQVTQFGKPVTLSCSQTLNHNVMYWYQQKSSQAPKLLFHYYDKDFNNEADTPDNFQSRRPNTSFCFLDIRSPGLGDTAMYLCATSQGRYSGELFFGEGSRLTVL.

The chain joins TRBV7-2 to TRBJ1-6; 8 positions agree with TRBD1. Trimming at V came to 2 bases and at J to 6 bases, leaving 6 bases not matched to a gene. The CDR3 covers 16 residues. Per germline, CDR1 SGHTA and CDR2 FQGNSA. The CDR3 here is CASSLFDRGLNSPLHF. The CDR3 nucleotides are TGTGCCAGCAGCTTATTCGACAGGGGCCTTAATTCACCCCTCCACTTT.

DNA for the CDR3: TGTGCCAGCAGTTCGGGACTAGCGGGGGTCTTGTACCAAGAGACCCAGTACTTC. Amino acid sequence: CASSSGLAGVLYQETQYF. The V gene is TRBV28, the J gene TRBJ2-5; 14 bases agree with TRBD2. The V gene's germline CDR1 is MDHEN and CDR2 SYDVKM. The V and J ends lost 4 bases and 0 bases, in that order; junction bases with no gene match: 7. The CDR3 spans 18 residues.

The chain joins TRBV7-8 to TRBJ1-5; D is uncertain. Trimming removed 4 bases at V and 0 bases at J, with 13 bases between. CDR3 size: 16 residues. Germline V gene lookup returns CDR1 SGHVS and CDR2 FQNEAQ. The CDR3 here is CASSSEVGLSNQPQHF. CDR3 sequence (DNA): TGTGCCAGCAGCTCGGAAGTCGGCCTTAGCAATCAGCCCCAGCATTTT.

The chain is built from TRBV18 and TRBJ1-1, with D possibly being TRBD1 (5 bases). V was shortened by 1 base and J by 6 bases, with 9 bases between the two germline ends. Looked up from germline, CDR1 is KGHSH and CDR2 is LQKENI. CDR3 length: 13 amino acids. CDR3 sequence (DNA): TGTGCCAGCTCACCACGACAGAGTCCTGAAGCTTTCTTT. Translation: CASSPRQSPEAFF.

The rearrangement joins TRBV11-2 to TRBJ2-7; D perhaps matches TRBD1 (6 bases). CDR3 length: 18 residues. V lost 5 bases, J lost 3 bases, and 26 bases lay in between. The germline V gene has CDR1 SGHAT and CDR2 FQNNGV. This CDR3 reads CASSRVDFGQPTVYEQYF. In nucleotides, the CDR3 is TGTGCCAGCAGCCGAGTAGACTTCGGACAGCCTACCGTCTACGAGCAGTACTTC.

CDR3 nucleotides: TGTGCCAGCAGGGGCTGGACAGGGGGCCCCCAAAACACTGAAGCTTTCTTT. Translated, it gives CASRGWTGGPQNTEAFF. The chain uses TRBV7-2 and TRBJ1-1, with 11 nucleotides matching TRBD1. There are 17 residues in the CDR3. Germline V gene data show CDR1 as SGHTA and CDR2 as FQGNSA. V trimming: 6 bases; J trimming: 2 bases; junction bases outside the gene matches: 11.

A word on this clone: Other nucleotide sequences in the sample specify the same CDR3. The genes are TRBV7-2 and TRBJ2-2; D uncertain. Germline CDR1 and CDR2: SGHTA and FQGNSA. This CDR3 comprises 14 residues. The V gene lost 1 base and the J gene lost 0 bases, with 3 bases spanning the gap. The CDR3 DNA reads as TGTGCCAGCAGCTTAGAGGCGAACACCGGGGAGCTGTTTTTT. As protein: CASSLEANTGELFF.

This chain's CDR3 is CASSFQASASPAGNQPQHF. CDR3 DNA: TGTGCCAGCAGTTTCCAAGCCTCGGCCTCCCCGGCGGGCAATCAGCCCCAGCATTTT. V gene TRBV27 combines with J gene TRBJ1-5, with unresolved D. Trimming took 3 bases from V and 2 from J, leaving 23 bases between them. From germline, CDR1 is MNHEY and CDR2 SMNVEV (reference sequence). The CDR3 runs 19 residues.

The V call is TRBV5-4, the J call TRBJ1-3; no firm D call. The V and J ends lost 4 bases and 0 bases respectively, with 11 bases between them. This CDR3 is built from 15 residues. Germline V gene sequence: CDR1 SGHNT, CDR2 YYREEE (reference sequence). This chain's CDR3 is CASSPQALSGNTIYF. The CDR3 nucleotides are TGTGCCAGCAGCCCCCAGGCGCTCTCTGGAAACACCATATATTTT.

The J gene is TRBJ1-3, the V gene TRBV21-1. TRBV21-1 is an annotated pseudogene. CDR3 size: 17 residues. The CDR3 DNA follows: TGTGCCAGCAGCATAAAGTTCCGGGACCTTAGCGGAAACACCATATATTTT. This translates into CASSIKFRDLSGNTIYF.

V is TRBV10-1 and J is TRBJ2-1; TRBD2 might be the D (5 bases). From germline, CDR1 is WNHNN and CDR2 SYGVQD (reference sequence). Trimming took off 7 bases at V and 0 bases at J, with 16 bases between the two ends. The CDR3 runs 16 residues. CDR3 nucleotides: TGCGCCAGCACCCTATTGCGGGCGAGCTCCTACAATGAGCAGTTCTTC. Translating it yields CASTLLRASSYNEQFF.

This clone was observed a single time. The gene calls are TRBV18 and TRBJ2-1, with 7 positions matching TRBD1. V lost 4 bases to trimming and J lost 9 bases; unmatched junction nucleotides: 15. Germline V lookup: CDR1 KGHSH, CDR2 LQKENI. This CDR3 is built from 16 residues. The CDR3: CASSLFPASQGIEQFF. CDR3 nucleotides: TGTGCCAGCTCACTATTCCCCGCCTCACAGGGGATTGAGCAGTTCTTC.